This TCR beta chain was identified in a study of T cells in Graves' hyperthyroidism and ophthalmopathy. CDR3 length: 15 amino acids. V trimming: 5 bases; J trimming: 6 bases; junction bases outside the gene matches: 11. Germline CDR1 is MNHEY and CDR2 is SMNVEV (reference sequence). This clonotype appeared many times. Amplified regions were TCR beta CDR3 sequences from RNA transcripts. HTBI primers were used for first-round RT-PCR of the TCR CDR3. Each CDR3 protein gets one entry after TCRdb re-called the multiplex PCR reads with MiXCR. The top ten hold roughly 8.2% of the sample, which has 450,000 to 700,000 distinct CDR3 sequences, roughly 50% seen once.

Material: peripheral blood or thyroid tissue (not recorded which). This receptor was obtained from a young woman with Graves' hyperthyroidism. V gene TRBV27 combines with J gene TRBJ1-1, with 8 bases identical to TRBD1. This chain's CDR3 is CASSLSDRGGSEAFF. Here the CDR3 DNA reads TGTGCCAGCAGTCTTAGTGACAGGGGAGGATCTGAAGCTTTCTTT.